This T cell receptor (beta chain) was documented in a study of shared clonotypes between healthy human individuals (dated by TCRdb to 2018 to 2020). Notes on the research overall: The cohort included three men and two women between 18 and 49 years of age. Libraries were prepared and TCR repertoires were sequenced by different laboratories using diverse techniques, in order to increase sequencing depth and limit assay-specific biases. For each donor, CD4 naive and CD4 memory were each given three plates, CD8 naive was given two plates, and CD8 memory was given one plate. To estimate repertoire size and how much clonotypes are shared between individuals, the study performed deep sequencing of blood TCR repertoires from roughly five healthy adults. Each donor's leukapheresis produced roughly between roughly 0.9 and 9 billion PBMCs. Points the paper makes about the study in general: Higher generation probabilities were observed for clonotypes shared by all four sorted-subset donors than for non-shared clonotypes. Pairwise subsampling indicated that sequencing depth was expected to affect the degree of clonotype sharing among donors. Naive subsets generally had larger estimated clonotype richness than memory subsets did. The small number of donors limited the genetic and exposure-history diversity represented. Sampling was restricted to blood, and TCR repertoires in tissues likely differ from the TCR repertoires found in blood. When several donors were compared, the shared fraction of clonotypes was around 5% for naive CD4, roughly 3.4% for naive CD8, about 2.4% for memory CD4, and 0.3% to 0.5% for memory CD8. Incomplete sequencing was indicated by rarefaction of sorted-subset datasets, despite the large sequencing depth.

Donors were healthy HIV-negative adults with no recently reported acute infections or vaccinations. All donors were Caucasian adults living in Nashville, Tennessee, USA. Magnetic negative selection was used to enrich CD4+ T cells, after which naive cells were positively selected on CD45RA and the negative fraction became the memory subset. Blood was obtained by leukapheresis, after which PBMCs were separated by Ficoll-Histopaque density gradient centrifugation and cryopreserved in liquid nitrogen vapor phase. Analytical flow cytometry was used to check the purity and quantity of each magnetically sorted T cell population. Genomic DNA was isolated from every sorted fraction and measured by UV absorbance on a Nanodrop 2000c. With respect to this clone: Its antigen is not yet known. No clone much larger than this one lies a single base away; base qualities are absent.

The trim is 8 bases for V and 0 bases for J, with a gap of 10 bases between the germline ends. Its CDR3 holds 13 amino acids, cysteine through phenylalanine. This entry keeps only the CDR3 DNA: 39 bases, framed from base 1. Based on the germline V gene, the CDR1 and CDR2 sequences are MDHEN and SYDVKM. Using the deep immunoSEQ assay, TCR CDR3 regions were amplified from genomic DNA by multiplex PCR. For each cell subset, the extracted genomic DNA was distributed evenly across all wells of several immunoSEQ 96-well plates, and each plate served as one replicate. For sorted subsets, each replicate PCR was loaded with around 220 ng genomic DNA, equivalent to 32,000 or so T cell genomes. The purified libraries were quantified using a Qubit 3.0 fluorometer, sized with a Bioanalyzer 2100, and then quantified again using the KAPA Library Quantification kit. Every immunoSEQ 96-well plate was sequenced on a dedicated single-read 150-cycle Illumina NextSeq 550 flow cell. The original pipeline was this. Because the immunoSEQ output held only junctional sequences and lacked quality scores, the filtering could not match the filtering applied to full-length reads. To assign V/J genes and CDR3, sequences were annotated against IMGT germline references using PyIR, a Python wrapper for IgBLAST v1.9. Reads with weak V/J assignments (E-value above 1e-6), missing CDR3, stop codons, out-of-frame junctions, or ambiguous translated residues were removed. V3J clonotypes were defined as sequences sharing the same inferred V gene, J gene, and CDR3 amino acid sequence. Percentage overlap between repertoires was computed as shared unique clonotypes divided by the size of the smaller repertoire. Repertoire richness was assessed with RTK rarefaction, the Chao1 estimator, and Recon v2.1 estimates of unobserved clonotypes. Generation probabilities were computed with OLGA for all TCRbeta clonotypes obtained by the gDNA method from several donors. As stored in TCRdb, this immuneACCESS dataset retains in-frame rearrangements with V and J assigned. A fraction of the clones does not appear; measured against another copy, unresolved V genes explain less than half of the discrepancy, and the remainder lacks a known reason. V and J calls and clone size are copied from that table; D and trimming were computed from the DNA. The sample table records roughly 760,000 clones; roughly 70% of these occur just once. The leading ten clones occupy 1.7% of the sample.

Sequences were obtained from memory CD4+ T cells sorted from blood. The meaning of the sample's cell subset or site label: CD45RA-negative fraction. The source of this sequence is a woman aged 30 to 39 in good health. This receptor chain uses TRBV28 and TRBJ1-2; too little of a D gene remains to name it. For the CDR3, the sequence is CASGWLANYGYTF. Read as DNA, the sequence is TGTGCCAGCGGATGGTTAGCTAACTATGGCTACACCTTC.